The rows below give T cell receptor beta chains drawn from one sample of a study of identical twins. One entry per CDR3 protein results from TCRdb running MiXCR on the 5' RACE reads. The sample yields about 690,000 distinct CDR3 sequences, over 20% seen once. These data also featured in a second study, about T cells expressing NK-cell markers.

Material for sequencing was PBMCs. These receptors were taken from a woman between 18 and 30 years old in good health. Each CDR3 is given with its conserved first and last residue. A D gene is named only where the DNA matches it firmly.

>TRBV12-3/TRBV12-4|-
CASSFSGGPTYNEQFF
>TRBV5-5|-
CASSLKGSHTEAFF
>TRBV20-1|-
CSARDHSRYEQYF
>TRBV7-2|-
CASSFAVGRTGELFF
>TRBV7-2|-
CASSWRQSYEQYF
>TRBV5-1|-
CASSLSPGRSQETQYF
>TRBV28|TRBD2
CASSLLGSGSKSQYF
>TRBV6-6|-
CASLRVANEQYF
>TRBV20-1|-
CSALRFSYNEQFF
>TRBV3-1|TRBD1
CASSQDRGFYEQYF
>TRBV6-2/TRBV6-3|TRBD2
CASRYTSVGTQYF
>TRBV7-9|-
CASSLGGKVYEQYF
>TRBV10-3|-
CAISESGRMTPADTQYF
>TRBV4-3|-
CASSQIGAGTDYNEQFF
>TRBV4-1|TRBD2
CASSQGPQRGSQETQYF
>TRBV7-2|-
CASSLTEEGPYNEQFF
>TRBV20-1|-
CSARGPEREQYF